This T cell receptor beta chain was sequenced for a study of cytomegalovirus exposure and HLA in healthy donors. Overall study results and limits: Researchers catalogued some 160 TCR beta chains as cytomegalovirus-associated. A previous analysis found most TCR beta V segments productive roughly 87% or roughly 30% of the time.

CDR3 length: 16 amino acids. Germline assignment: CDR1 SGHRS and CDR2 YFSETQ. The J segment lost 6 bases and the V segment lost 4 bases, leaving 8 bases of the junction unmatched. The PCR had 60 Vbeta and 13 Jbeta primers. This table comes from immunoSEQ multiplex PCR, and its TCRdb copy is limited to in-frame clones, with some not included. The sample shows just over 150,000 clones, more than 75% of them seen only once. This clone was seen only once. The antigen remains undetermined. J is TRBJ2-3 and V is TRBV5-1; 13 bases match TRBD2. Sequenced input: PBMCs. The receptor's source is a man between 18 and 35 years old in good health and CMV-seropositive. The CDR3 here is CASSPGLAGFTDTQYF. The DNA for the CDR3 is TGCGCCAGCAGCCCGGGACTAGCGGGGTTTACGGATACGCAGTATTTT.